This entry concerns a single T cell receptor (beta chain). The antigen is unknown. The sample originates from a study of T cell responses to AZD1222 COVID-19 vaccine. Study-wide findings and caveats: Repertoire sampling happened only post peak T cell response. Unmutated variant regions reportedly attract nearly half of all spike-specific TCRs.

Profiling relied on immunoSEQ multiplex PCR, and the TCRdb table lists in-frame clones only, not all of them. The table lists roughly 130,000 clones, 70% to 90% of them singletons. Germline V gene lookup returns CDR1 SSHAT and CDR2 FNYEAQ (reference sequence). The CDR3 sequence is 14 residues long. With V trimmed by 4 bases and J by 7 bases, 3 bases remained unmatched. Here the sequenced sample was peripheral blood, taken on day 0 of AZD1222 vaccination. The J gene is TRBJ2-5, the V gene TRBV7-7; 13 bases are shared with TRBD2. The TCR sequence derives from an adult in good health. The CDR3, as DNA: TGTGCCAGCAGCTCTCGACTAGCGGGGGGGACCCAGTACTTC. Protein: CASSSRLAGGTQYF.